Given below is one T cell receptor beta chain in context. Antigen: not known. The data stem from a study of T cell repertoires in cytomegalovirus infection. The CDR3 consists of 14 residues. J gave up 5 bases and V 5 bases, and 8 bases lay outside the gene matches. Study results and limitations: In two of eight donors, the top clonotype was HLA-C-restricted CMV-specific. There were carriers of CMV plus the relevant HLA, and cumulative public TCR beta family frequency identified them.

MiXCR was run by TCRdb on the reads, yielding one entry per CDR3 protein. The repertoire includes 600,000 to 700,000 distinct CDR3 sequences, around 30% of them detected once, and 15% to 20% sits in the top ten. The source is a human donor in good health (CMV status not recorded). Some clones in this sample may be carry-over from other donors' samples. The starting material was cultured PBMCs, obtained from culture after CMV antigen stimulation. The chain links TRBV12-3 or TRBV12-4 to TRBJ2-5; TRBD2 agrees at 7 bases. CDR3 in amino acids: CASSQPGGRETQYF. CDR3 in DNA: TGTGCCAGCAGTCAGCCGGGGGGACGGGAGACCCAGTACTTC.